This T cell receptor beta chain was captured by sequencing in a study of patients and donors after allogeneic stem cell transplantation. TCRdb reprocessed the RT-PCR reads with MiXCR, giving one entry per CDR3 protein. The sample includes 400,000 to 500,000 distinct CDR3 sequences, roughly 17% seen only once; the top ten take about 7%. This clonotype turned up a few times. The sequencing sample was made of blood, either unsorted or a sorted T cell fraction (not recorded which). This clonotype originated in a human donor who was either an allogeneic HSCT recipient or a stem cell or donor lymphocyte infusion donor (not recorded which). It is not recorded whose cells these are; they may come from a transplant donor.

CDR3 sequence reads: CSATRVGTEQYF. The CDR3 nucleotides are TGCAGTGCAACCCGAGTTGGCACCGAGCAGTACTTC. V is TRBV20-1 and J is TRBJ2-7; D is uncertain. Germline CDR1 DFQATT, CDR2 SNEGSKA (reference sequence). Trimming cost V 6 bases and J 6 bases, with 15 bases left between them. The CDR3 spans 12 residues.